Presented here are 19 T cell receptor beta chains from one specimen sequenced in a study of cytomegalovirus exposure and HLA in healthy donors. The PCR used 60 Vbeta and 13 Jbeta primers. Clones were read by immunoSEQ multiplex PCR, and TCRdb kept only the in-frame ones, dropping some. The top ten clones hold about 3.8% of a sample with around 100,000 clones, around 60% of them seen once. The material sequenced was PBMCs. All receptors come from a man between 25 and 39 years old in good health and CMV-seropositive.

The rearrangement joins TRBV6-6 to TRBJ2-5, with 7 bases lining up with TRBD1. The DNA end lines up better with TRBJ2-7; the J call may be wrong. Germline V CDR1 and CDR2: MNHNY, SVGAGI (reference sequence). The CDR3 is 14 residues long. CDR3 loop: CASSYPGQTYEQYF. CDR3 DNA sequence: TGTGCCAGCAGTTACCCGGGACAGACCTACGAGCAGTACTTC.

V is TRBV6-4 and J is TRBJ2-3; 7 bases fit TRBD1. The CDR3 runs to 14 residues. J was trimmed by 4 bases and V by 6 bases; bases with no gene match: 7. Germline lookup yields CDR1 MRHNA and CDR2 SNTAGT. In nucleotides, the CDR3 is TGTGCCAGCAGGCCCCAGGGGGAGTCAGATACGCAGTATTTT. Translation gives CASRPQGESDTQYF.

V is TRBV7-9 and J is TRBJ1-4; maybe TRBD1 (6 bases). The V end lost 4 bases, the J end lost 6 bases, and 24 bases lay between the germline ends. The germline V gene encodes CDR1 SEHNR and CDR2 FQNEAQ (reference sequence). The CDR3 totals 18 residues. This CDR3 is CASSSLEDNAGEYEKLFF. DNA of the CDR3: TGTGCCAGCAGCTCCCTCGAAGACAATGCAGGGGAATATGAAAAACTGTTTTTT. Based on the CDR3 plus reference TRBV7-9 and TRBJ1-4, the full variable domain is DTGVSQNPRHKITKRGQNVTFRCDPISEHNRLYWYRQTLGQGPEFLTYFQNEAQLEKSRLLSDRFSAERPKGSFSTLEIQRTEQGDSAMYLCASSSLEDNAGEYEKLFFGSGTQLSVL.

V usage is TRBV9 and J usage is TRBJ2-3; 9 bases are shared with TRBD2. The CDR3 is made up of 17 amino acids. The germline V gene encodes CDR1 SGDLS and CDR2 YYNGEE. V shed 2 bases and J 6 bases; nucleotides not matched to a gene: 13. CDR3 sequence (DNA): TGTGCCAGCAGCGTGGGGGGCCTCGGCGGGGGGGCGGATACGCAGTATTTT. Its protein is CASSVGGLGGGADTQYF.

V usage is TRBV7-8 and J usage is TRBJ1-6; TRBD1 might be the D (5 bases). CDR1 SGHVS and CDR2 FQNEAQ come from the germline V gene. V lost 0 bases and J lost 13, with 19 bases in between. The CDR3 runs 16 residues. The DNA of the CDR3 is TGTGCCAGCAGCTTAGCGTTTGGGGCCCTCGGGTGGCCCCTCCACTTT. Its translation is CASSLAFGALGWPLHF.

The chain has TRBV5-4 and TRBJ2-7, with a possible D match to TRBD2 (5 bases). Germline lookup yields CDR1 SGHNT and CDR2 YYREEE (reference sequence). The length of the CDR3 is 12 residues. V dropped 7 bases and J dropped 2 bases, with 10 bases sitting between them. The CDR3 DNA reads TGTGCCAGCCACCTCGGGACCTACGAGCAGTACTTC. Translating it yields CASHLGTYEQYF.

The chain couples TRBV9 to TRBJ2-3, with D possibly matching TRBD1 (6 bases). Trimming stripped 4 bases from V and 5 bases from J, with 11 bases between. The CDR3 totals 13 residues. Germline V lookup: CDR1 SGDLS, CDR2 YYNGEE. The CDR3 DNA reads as TGTGCCAGCAGCTACAGGGTTTTAGATACGCAGTATTTT. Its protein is CASSYRVLDTQYF.

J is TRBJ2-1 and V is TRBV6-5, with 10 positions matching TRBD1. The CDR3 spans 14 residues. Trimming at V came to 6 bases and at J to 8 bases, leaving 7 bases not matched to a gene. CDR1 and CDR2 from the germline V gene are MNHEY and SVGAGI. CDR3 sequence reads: CASSPQTGGYEQFF. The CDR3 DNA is TGTGCCAGCAGCCCTCAGACAGGGGGCTATGAGCAGTTCTTC.

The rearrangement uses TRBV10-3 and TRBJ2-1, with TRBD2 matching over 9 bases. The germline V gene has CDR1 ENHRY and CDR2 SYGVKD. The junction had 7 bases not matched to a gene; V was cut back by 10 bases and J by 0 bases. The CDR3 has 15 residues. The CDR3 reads CATTTSGPSYNEQFF. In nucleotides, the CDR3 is TGTGCCACAACCACTAGCGGGCCCTCCTACAATGAGCAGTTCTTC.

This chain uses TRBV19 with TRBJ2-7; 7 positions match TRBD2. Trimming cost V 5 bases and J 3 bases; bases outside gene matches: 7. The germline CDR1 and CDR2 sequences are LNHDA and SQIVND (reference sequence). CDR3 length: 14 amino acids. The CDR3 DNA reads TGTGCCAGTAGTCCGACGGGGGACTACTACGAGCAGTACTTC. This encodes CASSPTGDYYEQYF.

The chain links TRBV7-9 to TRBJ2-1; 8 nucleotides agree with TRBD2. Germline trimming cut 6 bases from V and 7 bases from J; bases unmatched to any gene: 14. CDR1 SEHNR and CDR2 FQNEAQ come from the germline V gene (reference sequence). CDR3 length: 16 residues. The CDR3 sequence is CASRPQVGGGINEQFF. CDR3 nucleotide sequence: TGTGCCAGCAGACCCCAGGTCGGGGGGGGGATTAATGAGCAGTTCTTC.

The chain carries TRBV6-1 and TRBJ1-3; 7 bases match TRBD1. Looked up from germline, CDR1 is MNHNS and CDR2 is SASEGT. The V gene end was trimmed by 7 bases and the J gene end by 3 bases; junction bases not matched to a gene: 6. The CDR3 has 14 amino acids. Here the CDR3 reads CASNNRGVGNTIYF. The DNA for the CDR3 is TGTGCCAGCAATAACAGGGGAGTTGGAAACACCATATATTTT.

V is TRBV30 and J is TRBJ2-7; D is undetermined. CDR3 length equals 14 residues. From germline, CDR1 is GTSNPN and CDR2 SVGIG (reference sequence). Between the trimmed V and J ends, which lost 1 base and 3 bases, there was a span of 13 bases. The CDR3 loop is CAWSETAYFYEQYF. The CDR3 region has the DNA TGTGCCTGGAGTGAGACTGCATACTTCTACGAGCAGTACTTC.

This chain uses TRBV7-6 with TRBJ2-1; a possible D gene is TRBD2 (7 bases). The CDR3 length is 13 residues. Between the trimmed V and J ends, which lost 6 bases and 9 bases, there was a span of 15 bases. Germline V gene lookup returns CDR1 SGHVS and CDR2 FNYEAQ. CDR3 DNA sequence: TGTGCCAGCAGTGAGGGGGGGATCAGTGAGCAGTTCTTC. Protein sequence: CASSEGGISEQFF.

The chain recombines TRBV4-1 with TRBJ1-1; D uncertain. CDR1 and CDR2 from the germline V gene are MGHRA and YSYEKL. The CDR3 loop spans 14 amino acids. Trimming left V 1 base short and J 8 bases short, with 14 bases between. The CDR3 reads CASSQAVGYQEAFF. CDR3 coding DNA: TGCGCCAGCAGCCAAGCCGTCGGTTACCAAGAAGCTTTCTTT.

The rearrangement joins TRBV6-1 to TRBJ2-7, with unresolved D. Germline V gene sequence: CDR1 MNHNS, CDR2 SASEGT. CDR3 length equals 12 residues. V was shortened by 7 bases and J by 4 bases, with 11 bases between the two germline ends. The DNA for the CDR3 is TGTGCCAGCACTCCCAACCGGTACGAGCAGTACTTC. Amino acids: CASTPNRYEQYF.

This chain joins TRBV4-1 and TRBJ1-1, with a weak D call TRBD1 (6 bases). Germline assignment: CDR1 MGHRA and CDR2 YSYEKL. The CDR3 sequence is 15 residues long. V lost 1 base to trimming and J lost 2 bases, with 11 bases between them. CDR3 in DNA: TGCGCCAGCAGCCAAGTGCACAGGGATAACACTGAAGCTTTCTTT. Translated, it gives CASSQVHRDNTEAFF.

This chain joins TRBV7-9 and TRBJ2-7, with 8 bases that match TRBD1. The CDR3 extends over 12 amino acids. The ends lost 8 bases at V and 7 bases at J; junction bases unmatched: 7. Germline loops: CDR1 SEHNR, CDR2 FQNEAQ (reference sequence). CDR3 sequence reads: CASGQGPREQYF. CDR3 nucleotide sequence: TGTGCCAGCGGACAGGGTCCTAGGGAGCAGTACTTC.

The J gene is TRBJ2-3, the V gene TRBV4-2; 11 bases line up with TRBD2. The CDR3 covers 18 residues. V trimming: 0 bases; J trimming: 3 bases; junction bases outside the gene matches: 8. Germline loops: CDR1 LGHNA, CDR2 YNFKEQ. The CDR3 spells CASSQDFLLAGGTDTQYF. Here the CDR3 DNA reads TGTGCCAGCAGCCAAGATTTCCTGCTAGCGGGGGGTACAGATACGCAGTATTTT.